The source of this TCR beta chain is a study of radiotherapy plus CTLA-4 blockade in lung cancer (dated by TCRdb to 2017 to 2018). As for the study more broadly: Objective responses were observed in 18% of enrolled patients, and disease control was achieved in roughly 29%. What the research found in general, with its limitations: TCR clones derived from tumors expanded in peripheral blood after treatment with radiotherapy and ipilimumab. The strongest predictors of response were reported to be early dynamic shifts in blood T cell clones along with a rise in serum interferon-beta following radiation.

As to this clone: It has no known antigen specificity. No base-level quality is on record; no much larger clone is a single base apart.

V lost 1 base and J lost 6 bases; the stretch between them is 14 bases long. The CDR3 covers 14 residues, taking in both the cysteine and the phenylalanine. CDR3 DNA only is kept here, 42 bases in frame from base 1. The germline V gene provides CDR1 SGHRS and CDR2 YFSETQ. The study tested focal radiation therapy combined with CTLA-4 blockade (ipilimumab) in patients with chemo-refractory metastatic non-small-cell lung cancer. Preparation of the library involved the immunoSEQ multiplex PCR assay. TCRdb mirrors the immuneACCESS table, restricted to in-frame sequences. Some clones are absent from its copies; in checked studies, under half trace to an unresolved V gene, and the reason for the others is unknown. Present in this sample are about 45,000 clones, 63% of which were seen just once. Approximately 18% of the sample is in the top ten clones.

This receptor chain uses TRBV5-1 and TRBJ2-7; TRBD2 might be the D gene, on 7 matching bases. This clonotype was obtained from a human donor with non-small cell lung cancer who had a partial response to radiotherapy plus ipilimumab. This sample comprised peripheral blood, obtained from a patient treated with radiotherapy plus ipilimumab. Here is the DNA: TGCGCCAGCAGCTTGATGTCAGGGGAGGGCGAGCAGTACTTC. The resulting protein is CASSLMSGEGEQYF.